These T cell receptor beta chains were read from a single sample in a study of radiotherapy plus CTLA-4 blockade in lung cancer. The assay was immunoSEQ multiplex PCR, and TCRdb's table has in-frame clones only and misses some. The sample shows 89,000 or so clones, approximately 85% of them seen only once. The sample in question was peripheral blood, obtained from a patient treated with radiotherapy plus ipilimumab. These receptors were collected from a human donor with non-small cell lung cancer who had a partial response to radiotherapy plus ipilimumab. Each CDR3 is given with its conserved first and last residue. The order of the fields is D gene, J gene, V gene, clone size, CDR3 DNA, CDR3 protein. The D gene is left open where the match is weak. Only some rows state a clone size, as once, few, many or a class for expanded clones.

>TRBD1|TRBJ1-1|TRBV18|NA
TGTGCCAGCTCACCAAGGGACAGGGCCGAAGCTTTCTTT
CASSPRDRAEAFF
>TRBD2|TRBJ2-5|TRBV27|NA
TGTGCCAGCAGTTGGGGGACTAGCGCGAGCCAAGAGACCCAGTACTTC
CASSWGTSASQETQYF
>TRBD1|TRBJ2-7|TRBV5-4|NA
TGTGCCAGCAGCTTCACCCTGGGGGGACAGGGGAGGTACTTC
CASSFTLGGQGRYF
>TRBD1|TRBJ2-2|TRBV2|NA
TGTGCCAGCATCTGGAGAGGACAGGGGGCGAAGAACACCGGGGAGCTGTTTTTT
CASIWRGQGAKNTGELFF
>TRBD2|TRBJ2-1|TRBV23-1|NA
TGCGCCAGCAGTCCCCGCGCGGGGGTCCCCTCCTACAATGAGCAGTTCTTC
CASSPRAGVPSYNEQFF
>TRBD1|TRBJ2-2|TRBV5-1|NA
TGCGCCAGCAGCGACGACAGGGTGTTGGGGGAGCTGTTTTTT
CASSDDRVLGELFF
>TRBD2|TRBJ2-2|TRBV27|once
TGTGCCAGCACTTTCCTGGGACTAGCGGGAGGTGTCGGGGAGCTGTTTTTT
CASTFLGLAGGVGELFF
>NA|TRBJ2-2|TRBV2|few
TGTGCCAGCAGCGGGACTGGCCGTAACACCGGGGAGCTGTTTTTT
CASSGTGRNTGELFF
>NA|TRBJ2-3|TRBV2|NA
TGTGCCAGCAGTGAAGACCGCCTAGTAACAGATACGCAGTATTTT
CASSEDRLVTDTQYF
>TRBD2|TRBJ2-2|TRBV4-2|once
TGTGCCAGCAGCCACCCTAGGGGAGCGGGAGGGCCCCCCCGGGGAGCTGTTTTT
CASSHPRGAGGPPRGAVF
>TRBD1|TRBJ1-5|TRBV4-1|NA
TGCGCCAGCAGCCCCGGACAGGGAGTTCAGCCCCAGCATTTT
CASSPGQGVQPQHF
>NA|TRBJ2-7|TRBV11-2|once
TGTGCCAGCAGCTCCGTCCACGAGCAGTACTTC
CASSSVHEQYF
>TRBD1|TRBJ2-4|TRBV15|NA
TGTGCCACCAGCAGAGACACGGACAGGGGTGCCAAAAACATTCAGTACTTC
CATSRDTDRGAKNIQYF
>TRBD2|TRBJ2-5|TRBV15|NA
TGTGCCACCAGCAGAGACCCTAGCGGGAATAAGACCCAGTACTTC
CATSRDPSGNKTQYF
>NA|TRBJ2-1|TRBV10-1|NA
TGCGCCAGCAGTGAACGGCGGACTACCTCCTACAATGAGCAGTTCTTC
CASSERRTTSYNEQFF
>NA|TRBJ1-4|TRBV28|NA
TGTGCCAGCAGTCTCCCTCCGGCTAATGAAAAACTGTTTTTT
CASSLPPANEKLFF
>TRBD2|TRBJ2-1|TRBV28|NA
TGTGCCAGTTGTAGATTTGAGAGCGGGATTTCCTACAATGAGCAGTTCTTC
CASCRFESGISYNEQFF
>TRBD1|TRBJ2-7|TRBV27|NA
TGTGCCAGCAGTTTCGACTCAACAGGGGGCTTGCACGAGCAGTACTTC
CASSFDSTGGLHEQYF
>TRBD1|TRBJ2-5|TRBV5-6|NA
TGTGCCAGCAGCTCCCGGCGGGCAGGGGGCCTTTTAGGAGAGACCCAGTACTTC
CASSSRRAGGLLGETQYF
>NA|TRBJ2-3|TRBV7-9|NA
TGTGCCAGCAGCTTAGAACAGGCCCGCTTGGCAGATACGCAGTATTTT
CASSLEQARLADTQYF
>TRBD2|TRBJ2-5|TRBV28|NA
TGTGCCAGCAGTCGGACTAGCGGGACCGAGACCCAGTACTTC
CASSRTSGTETQYF
>NA|TRBJ2-5|TRBV18|NA
TGTGCCAGCTCTCTGACAGTGGTGAATTCGGAGACCCAGTACTTC
CASSLTVVNSETQYF
>NA|TRBJ2-7|TRBV5-1|NA
TGCGCCAGCAGCTTGTTAGGGAGCTACGAGCAGTACTTC
CASSLLGSYEQYF
>NA|TRBJ2-4|TRBV29-1|NA
TGCAGCGCATCGTACCCGGGGGCCAAAAACATTCAGTACTTC
CSASYPGAKNIQYF
>NA|TRBJ2-7|TRBV10-3|NA
TGTGCCATCAGTGCCCGGACTGGCGACGAGCAGTACTTC
CAISARTGDEQYF
>TRBD2|TRBJ2-1|TRBV6-1|NA
TGTGCCAGCAGTGGCCCCGGGACTAGCTCCCGCAATGAGCAGTTCTTC
CASSGPGTSSRNEQFF
>NA|TRBJ2-2|TRBV28|NA
TGTGCCAGCAGTTGGGGGAGGACGAACACCGGGGAGCTGTTTTTT
CASSWGRTNTGELFF